One and the same sample provided the 20 T cell receptor beta chains below, sequenced in a study of T-cell reconstitution after alpha-beta-depleted transplantation in children. Findings and caveats of the study: Hyperexpanded clones declined; after one year, newly produced T cells mostly supplied diversity.

The antigens of these receptors remain unknown. Unique molecular identifiers were built into the TCRbeta library. MiXCR, applied by TCRdb to the PCR reads, yields one record per CDR3 protein. Here the sample spans some 300,000 distinct CDR3 sequences, over 7% being singletons. Sequenced material: peripheral blood, taken 360 days after TCRalphabeta/CD19-depleted stem cell transplant. The receptors were sampled from a female patient aged 2-10 years who had a stem cell transplant for Fanconi anemia, so the T cells may come from the graft donor.

This clonotype was seen a few times. The V gene is TRBV6-2 or TRBV6-3, the J gene TRBJ2-7; 7 bases fit TRBD1. Germline V gene data show CDR1 as MNHEY and CDR2 as SVGEGT. After removal of 4 bases from V and 0 bases from J, the junction contained 12 bases not matched to a gene. The CDR3 totals 17 residues. The CDR3 DNA sequence: TGTGCCAGCAGTTCAAGGGACAGCCTCAGGAGCTCCTACGAGCAGTACGTC. Protein: CASSSRDSLRSSYEQYV.

This clonotype was seen repeatedly, ten times or more. V and J are TRBV18 and TRBJ2-1, with D possibly TRBD2 on 5 matching bases. CDR1 KGHSH and CDR2 LQKENI come from the germline V gene. This CDR3 contains 15 residues. The V end was cut by 5 bases, the J end by 7 bases, with 18 bases between. CDR3 coding DNA: TGTGCCAGCTCAGCCTTGACGGGGAGTGGGAATGAGCAGTTCTTC. Protein sequence: CASSALTGSGNEQFF.

This clonotype has only a few counts. The chain is built from TRBV4-2 and TRBJ2-5; 13 nucleotides agree with TRBD2. Germline assignment: CDR1 LGHNA and CDR2 YNFKEQ. V shed 0 bases, J shed 2 bases, and the junction held 6 bases outside the gene matches. CDR3 length equals 18 residues. The CDR3 region has the DNA TGTGCCAGCAGCCAAGAGACGACTAGCGGGGGGCGACAAGAGACCCAGTACTTC. It translates to CASSQETTSGGRQETQYF.

The chain employs TRBV5-6 and TRBJ2-3, with no clear D. Germline CDR1 is SGHDT and CDR2 is YYEEEE. V was pared by 6 bases and J by 0 bases, with 8 bases between. This CDR3 contains 13 residues. The DNA for the CDR3 is TGTGCCAGCAAAAGGGAAAGCACAGATACGCAGTATTTT. This sequence encodes CASKRESTDTQYF.

This clonotype has more than one count but fewer than ten. The CDR3 nucleotides read TGTGCCAGCGCAAGGGGACTAGCGGGGGGCAGCTCCTACAATGAGCAGTTCTTC. It encodes CASARGLAGGSSYNEQFF. The V and J genes are TRBV18 and TRBJ2-1, with 15 positions matching TRBD2. Germline V gene sequence: CDR1 KGHSH, CDR2 LQKENI. This CDR3 has 18 amino acids. The trim removed 8 bases at V and 0 bases at J, leaving 8 bases unmatched. The full variable domain, rest sourced from reference TRBV18 and TRBJ2-1, is NAGVMQNPRHLVRRRGQEARLRCSPMKGHSHVYWYRQLPEEGLKFMVYLQKENIIDESGMPKERFSAEFPKEGPSILRIQQVVRGDSAAYFCASARGLAGGSSYNEQFFGPGTRLTVL.

This clonotype was seen many times. The rearrangement joins TRBV20-1 to TRBJ2-3; 8 nucleotides agree with TRBD1. The trim removed 8 bases at V and 5 bases at J, leaving 9 bases unmatched. This CDR3 region has 13 residues. CDR1 and CDR2 (germline): DFQATT, SNEGSKA (reference sequence). The CDR3: CSTLQGARDTQYF. CDR3 sequence (DNA): TGCAGTACTCTGCAGGGGGCGCGAGATACGCAGTATTTT.

This clonotype showed up many times. J is TRBJ2-3 and V is TRBV29-1; a possible D gene is TRBD2 (6 bases). In germline, CDR1 is SQVTM, CDR2 ANQGSEA. V was trimmed by 2 bases and J by 0 bases, leaving 12 bases between them. The CDR3 runs 15 residues. CDR3 in DNA: TGCAGCGTTGAACAATACGGAGGGAGCACAGATACGCAGTATTTT. Encoded protein: CSVEQYGGSTDTQYF.

This clonotype has at least ten counts. The J gene is TRBJ1-1, the V gene TRBV7-6; 10 bases agree with TRBD1. The ends lost 4 bases at V and 4 bases at J; junction bases unmatched: 3. Germline assignment: CDR1 SGHVS and CDR2 FNYEAQ. This CDR3 region has 14 residues. The CDR3 reads CASSSGQGFTEAFF. CDR3 nucleotide sequence: TGTGCCAGCAGCTCGGGACAGGGGTTCACTGAAGCTTTCTTT.

This clonotype has only a few counts. The gene calls are TRBV28 and TRBJ2-2; possibly TRBD2 for D (5 bases). Between the trimmed V and J ends, which lost 8 bases and 4 bases, there was a span of 8 bases. CDR3 size: 12 residues. The germline V gene has CDR1 MDHEN and CDR2 SYDVKM. The CDR3: CASLRGTGELFF. The CDR3 bases are TGTGCCAGCCTACGGGGCACCGGGGAGCTGTTTTTT.

V gene TRBV11-2 combines with J gene TRBJ2-7; D ambiguous. Trimming stripped 5 bases from V and 2 bases from J, with 10 bases between. CDR1 is SGHAT, CDR2 FQNNGV, per germline. The CDR3 runs to 13 residues. CDR3 sequence reads: CASSPGPTYEQYV. Written as DNA, the CDR3 is TGTGCCAGCAGCCCTGGGCCCACCTACGAGCAGTACGTC.

This clonotype turned up a few times. CDR3 in amino acids: CASSQDSRGWYNEQFF. The CDR3 DNA follows: TGTGCCAGCAGCCAAGATAGCAGGGGGTGGTACAATGAGCAGTTCTTC. This chain links TRBV3-1 with TRBJ2-1; 7 bases are shared with TRBD1. After removal of 0 bases from V and 4 bases from J, the junction contained 6 bases not matched to a gene. The CDR3 has 16 residues. Germline V gene lookup returns CDR1 LGHDT and CDR2 YNNKEL (reference sequence).

CDR3 in DNA: TGTGCCAGCAGCACACCCCCCGGGGTCCCAGGGAGAAGTACCGGGGAGCTGTTTTTT. This encodes CASSTPPGVPGRSTGELFF. V and J are TRBV11-1 and TRBJ2-2; D may be TRBD1 or TRBD2 (5 bases each). There are 19 residues in the CDR3. The germline CDR1 and CDR2 sequences are SGHAT and FQDESV (reference sequence). V lost 5 bases and J lost 5, with 27 bases in between. The entire variable domain, with the rest obtained from reference TRBV11-1 and TRBJ2-2, is as follows: EAEVAQSPRYKITEKSQAVAFWCDPISGHATLYWYRQILGQGPELLVQFQDESVVDDSQLPKDRFSAERLKGVDSTLKIQPAELGDSAMYLCASSTPPGVPGRSTGELFFGEGSRLTVL.

This clonotype was observed a handful of times. This chain joins TRBV20-1 and TRBJ1-1; 7 bases match TRBD1. The CDR3 extends over 19 amino acids. The ends lost 1 base at V and 0 bases at J; junction bases unmatched: 17. CDR1 is DFQATT and CDR2 is SNEGSKA in the germline V gene (reference sequence). CDR3 loop: CSARALGIGGALMNTEAFF. Here the CDR3 DNA reads TGCAGTGCTAGAGCCTTAGGGATAGGGGGCGCTTTGATGAACACTGAAGCTTTCTTT.

This clonotype was counted ten times or more. The chain has TRBV12-3 or TRBV12-4 and TRBJ2-1; D is perhaps TRBD2 (6 bases). This CDR3 contains 14 residues. V lost 7 bases, J lost 2 bases, and 12 bases lay in between. CDR3 sequence (DNA): TGTGCCAGCACCCCTCGGAGGGCCTACAATGAGCAGTTCTTC. The encoded protein is CASTPRRAYNEQFF.

This clonotype was picked up many times. V and J are TRBV10-3 and TRBJ2-1; 8 bases are a match to TRBD2. V lost 6 bases and J lost 4; bases outside the gene matches: 8. The germline gives CDR1 ENHRY, CDR2 SYGVKD. The CDR3 consists of 15 residues. CDR3 DNA sequence: TGTGCCATCAGAGTGGTAGCGGGGACATACAATGAGCAGTTCTTC. Amino acid sequence: CAIRVVAGTYNEQFF.

CDR3 sequence reads: CASSLGWTGGENTIYF. CDR3 bases: TGTGCCAGCAGCTTAGGGTGGACAGGGGGCGAGAACACCATATATTTT. The chain recombines TRBV7-8 with TRBJ1-3; 11 bases are shared with TRBD1. The CDR3 extends over 16 amino acids. CDR1 and CDR2 from the germline V gene are SGHVS and FQNEAQ. Germline trimming cut 1 base from V and 7 bases from J; bases unmatched to any gene: 6.

There are many counts of this clonotype. The J gene is TRBJ1-1, the V gene TRBV28; D is uncertain. The CDR3 spans 16 residues. Trimming stripped 4 bases from V and 1 base from J, with 16 bases between. CDR1 MDHEN and CDR2 SYDVKM come from the germline V gene. The CDR3 here is CASSSVLSVSNTEAFF. The CDR3 bases are TGTGCCAGCAGTTCTGTTCTCAGCGTGTCGAACACTGAAGCTTTCTTT.

This chain joins TRBV30 and TRBJ2-3, with D possibly called TRBD1 or TRBD2 (5 bases each). The CDR3 extends over 15 amino acids. The V gene's germline CDR1 is GTSNPN and CDR2 SVGIG (reference sequence). V was trimmed by 0 bases and J by 1 base, leaving 11 bases between them. In DNA form, the CDR3 reads TGTGCCTGGAGTGTACAGGCGGGCGGCACAGATACGCAGTATTTT. It codes for CAWSVQAGGTDTQYF.

Points on this clonotype: This clone may be a read error of a much larger clone one base away. The V gene is TRBV3-1, the J gene TRBJ2-5; possible D gene TRBD1, 5 bases. CDR1 is LGHDT, CDR2 YNNKEL, per germline (reference sequence). The CDR3 contains 15 residues. CDR3 sequence (DNA): TGTGCCTGCAGCCAAGATCGGACAAGAGAAGAGACCCAGTACTTC. Its protein product is CACSQDRTREETQYF.

This clonotype was detected ten times or more. The gene calls are TRBV5-5 and TRBJ2-1, with 9 bases identical to TRBD2. V lost 3 bases, J lost 6 bases, and 7 bases stayed unmatched. Germline V gene data show CDR1 as SGHKS and CDR2 as YYEKEE (reference sequence). The CDR3 contains 15 residues. CDR3 DNA: TGTGCCAGCAGCTCCGCTAGCGGGAAGCCCAATGAGCAGTTCTTC. Translating it yields CASSSASGKPNEQFF.